This record looks at one T cell receptor (beta chain) sequence and its context. The sample comes from a study of blood T cell repertoires in COVID-19. Per the germline V gene, CDR1 is SGHRS and CDR2 is YFSETQ. The J segment lost 0 bases and the V segment lost 4 bases, leaving 5 bases of the junction unmatched. CDR3 size: 15 residues. This table comes from immunoSEQ multiplex PCR, and its TCRdb copy is limited to in-frame clones, with some not included. The sample lists 200,000 to 250,000 clones; roughly 90% were seen once. The sequencing sample was made of PBMCs or T cells enriched from blood (not recorded which). The origin of this receptor is a woman between 35 and 50 years old with acute COVID-19. The chain employs TRBV5-1 and TRBJ1-2, with 8 bases matching TRBD1. The CDR3, as DNA: TGCGCCAGCAGCCCACAGGGGGAAGCTAACTATGGCTACACCTTC. This sequence encodes CASSPQGEANYGYTF.